These 27 T cell receptor beta chains were all obtained from the same sample, sequenced in a study of beta chain features in type 1 diabetes. Sequencing targeted expressed TCRB transcripts, as all isolated RNA had been reverse transcribed. The table came from immunoSEQ multiplex PCR; TCRdb's copy has only in-frame clones and leaves some out. The sample has almost 250,000 clones; 13% to 15% are singletons. Sequencing was done on a sample of naive CD4+ T cells from blood. These TCRs come from a woman between 35 and 50 years old in good health.

This clone was observed a handful of times. The chain links TRBV9 to TRBJ1-4; D remains ambiguous. In germline, CDR1 is SGDLS, CDR2 YYNGEE. Trimming cost V 0 bases and J 5 bases, with 11 bases left between them. This CDR3 has 15 residues. Here the CDR3 DNA reads TGTGCCAGCAGCGTAGGGGCGACGCCCAATGAAAAACTGTTTTTT. Translated, it gives CASSVGATPNEKLFF.

This rearrangement joins TRBV5-1 to TRBJ1-1; 7 bases are a match to TRBD1. This CDR3 is built from 14 residues. CDR1 and CDR2 (germline): SGHRS, YFSETQ. Unmatched junction bases numbered 5, after V lost 6 bases and J lost 0 bases. In nucleotides, the CDR3 is TGCGCCAGCACCAGGGACAGTATGAACACTGAAGCTTTCTTT. Amino acid sequence: CASTRDSMNTEAFF.

The gene calls are TRBV6-5 and TRBJ2-7; D possibly corresponds to TRBD1 (6 bases). V was clipped by 6 bases and J by 6 bases, with 21 bases between them. CDR1 and CDR2 (germline): MNHEY, SVGAGI. This CDR3 region has 15 residues. The CDR3, as DNA: TGTGCCAGCAGACGATCCCGGGACACCTGGAGCGAGCAGTACTTC. Its translation: CASRRSRDTWSEQYF.

The rearrangement links TRBV7-9 to TRBJ1-4; tentatively, D is TRBD1 (6 bases). Germline V gene data show CDR1 as SEHNR and CDR2 as FQNEAQ (reference sequence). V dropped 5 bases and J dropped 15 bases, with 16 bases sitting between them. This CDR3 comprises 12 residues. The CDR3 coding sequence is TGTGCCAGCAGCCAACTACAGGGCCCCTTGTTTTTT. Amino acids: CASSQLQGPLFF.

This clone was detected only a few times. The CDR3 DNA is TGTGCCAGCAGGGGACTATCGAACACCGGGGAGCTGTTTTTT. Translation gives CASRGLSNTGELFF. The gene calls are TRBV9 and TRBJ2-2, with 7 positions matching TRBD2. V was clipped by 5 bases and J by 0 bases; unmatched bases: 1. Germline CDR1 is SGDLS and CDR2 is YYNGEE. CDR3 length equals 14 residues.

V is TRBV7-2 and J is TRBJ2-1; D gene unclear. The CDR3 totals 13 residues. The V and J ends lost 5 bases and 8 bases respectively, with 13 bases between them. Looked up from germline, CDR1 is SGHTA and CDR2 is FQGNSA. DNA for the CDR3: TGTGCCAGCAGCCCACGACTTAACGATGAGCAGTTCTTC. Encoded protein: CASSPRLNDEQFF. Using reference TRBV7-2 and TRBJ2-1 for the parts outside the CDR3, the full variable domain is GAGVSQSPSNKVTEKGKDVELRCDPISGHTALYWYRQSLGQGLEFLIYFQGNSAPDKSGLPSDRFSAERTGGSVSTLTIQRTQQEDSAVYLCASSPRLNDEQFFGPGTRLTVL.

This clone was picked up a small number of times. The CDR3 coding sequence is TGTGCCAGTCGAGATTCAGGGGGAGGTCAGCCCCAGCATTTT. This translates into CASRDSGGGQPQHF. This chain uses TRBV6-5 with TRBJ1-5; 7 bases map to TRBD1. The CDR3 loop spans 14 amino acids. Germline lookup yields CDR1 MNHEY and CDR2 SVGAGI. V trimming: 9 bases; J trimming: 6 bases; junction bases outside the gene matches: 11.

V and J are TRBV5-1 and TRBJ2-1; a weak D match, TRBD2 (5 bases). Germline CDR1 SGHRS, CDR2 YFSETQ. The V end lost 3 bases, the J end lost 6 bases, and 13 bases lay between the germline ends. CDR3 length: 14 residues. The CDR3 DNA reads as TGCGCCAGCAGCTCTCACCTACTAGGCAATGAGCAGTTCTTC. Residues: CASSSHLLGNEQFF.

This clone turned up a few times. Written as DNA, the CDR3 is TGTGCCAGCAACAGGGGTTCCTATCAGCCCCAGCATTTT. This sequence encodes CASNRGSYQPQHF. This chain uses TRBV2 with TRBJ1-5; 7 positions match TRBD1. The CDR3 length is 13 residues. Per the germline V gene, CDR1 is SNHLY and CDR2 is FYNNEI. The junction had 5 bases not matched to a gene; V was cut back by 7 bases and J by 5 bases.

The chain carries TRBV7-9 and TRBJ1-2; 7 bases match TRBD1. Germline V gives CDR1 SEHNR, CDR2 FQNEAQ (reference sequence). The trim removed 5 bases at V and 4 bases at J, leaving 7 bases unmatched. The CDR3 length is 14 residues. CDR3 nucleotide sequence: TGTGCCAGCAGCAGCTCAGGGGGAGGCTATGGCTACACCTTC. Its protein product is CASSSSGGGYGYTF.

This clone was seen a handful of times. The chain couples TRBV5-8 to TRBJ1-6, with D hard to call. Germline CDR1 SGHTS, CDR2 YDEGEE. The CDR3 length is 12 residues. V lost 4 bases, J lost 13 bases, and 12 bases lay in between. CDR3 sequence: CASSPPSGPLHF. CDR3 nucleotide sequence: TGTGCCAGCAGCCCACCCAGTGGCCCCCTCCACTTT.

The chain couples TRBV18 to TRBJ2-7; TRBD1 agrees at 11 bases. The CDR3 totals 15 residues. J lost 5 bases, V lost 4 bases, and 7 bases had no gene match. Per the germline V gene, CDR1 is KGHSH and CDR2 is LQKENI. The CDR3 protein is CASSRGTGGMNEQYF. CDR3 nucleotides: TGTGCCAGCTCACGAGGGACAGGGGGTATGAACGAGCAGTACTTC.

This clone appeared a few times. The V gene is TRBV4-1, the J gene TRBJ2-2, with D possibly being TRBD1 (6 bases). Trimming pared 3 bases from V and 0 bases from J, leaving 8 bases between. The CDR3 is made up of 15 amino acids. Germline V gene data show CDR1 as MGHRA and CDR2 as YSYEKL. CDR3 nucleotides: TGCGCCAGCAGCCAGGACAGCCCGAACACCGGGGAGCTGTTTTTT. It specifies CASSQDSPNTGELFF.

There are a few counts of this clone. The CDR3, as DNA: TGTGCCAGCAGCCCCCTGGGACAGGGGAACCCAGATACGCAGTATTTT. Protein: CASSPLGQGNPDTQYF. The rearrangement links TRBV7-9 to TRBJ2-3; 10 bases map to TRBD1. Trimming took 5 bases from V and 4 from J; bases not matched to a gene: 9. CDR1 SEHNR and CDR2 FQNEAQ come from the germline V gene (reference sequence). The CDR3 loop spans 16 amino acids.

This clone has a handful of counts. The chain combines TRBV9 with TRBJ2-7; the match to TRBD1 covers 11 bases. V shed 3 bases, J shed 7 bases, and the junction held 9 bases outside the gene matches. CDR3 length equals 15 residues. The germline V gene has CDR1 SGDLS and CDR2 YYNGEE. The CDR3 nucleotides are TGTGCCAGCAGCGGGGCCGGGACAGGGGGTTGGGAGCAGTACTTC. It encodes CASSGAGTGGWEQYF.

This clone was counted a few times. The V and J genes are TRBV11-2 and TRBJ1-3; D call uncertain. The germline gives CDR1 SGHAT, CDR2 FQNNGV. V was pared by 5 bases and J by 7 bases, with 9 bases between. The CDR3 contains 12 residues. CDR3 loop: CASSLLRNTIYF. The CDR3 DNA reads TGTGCCAGCAGCCTCCTTCGGAACACCATATATTTT.

V and J are TRBV27 and TRBJ1-2; weak D call: TRBD1 (5 bases). The ends were cut back, 2 bases at V and 3 bases at J, with 10 bases in the middle. CDR3 length: 14 amino acids. CDR1 and CDR2 (germline): MNHEY, SMNVEV (reference sequence). CDR3 residues: CASSLHQGYYGYTF. CDR3 nucleotide sequence: TGTGCCAGCAGTTTACACCAGGGTTACTATGGCTACACCTTC.

This clone was counted between two and nine times. For the CDR3, the DNA is TGTGCCACCCCGGAAGCGTACGACGGTCGGGATACGCAGTATTTT. It specifies CATPEAYDGRDTQYF. The chain links TRBV7-9 to TRBJ2-3, with unresolved D. CDR3 length: 15 residues. Germline V lookup: CDR1 SEHNR, CDR2 FQNEAQ (reference sequence). V lost 10 bases to trimming and J lost 6 bases, with 23 bases between them.

This clone was counted only a few times. The V and J genes are TRBV4-3 and TRBJ1-1; 7 positions agree with TRBD1. This CDR3 is 15 amino acids long. V lost 3 bases to trimming and J lost 0 bases; unmatched junction nucleotides: 4. Germline V gives CDR1 LGHNA, CDR2 YSLEER. Here the CDR3 reads CASSHRQGVNTEAFF. CDR3 coding DNA: TGCGCCAGCAGCCATAGACAGGGAGTGAACACTGAAGCTTTCTTT.

This clone was seen a handful of times. The chain links TRBV9 to TRBJ1-3; a possible D gene is TRBD1 (5 bases). Germline CDR1 is SGDLS and CDR2 is YYNGEE. The V gene lost 3 bases and the J gene lost 11 bases, with 12 bases spanning the gap. The CDR3 consists of 12 residues. CDR3 sequence (DNA): TGTGCCAGCAGCGCCCCAGGGCCGTCCATATATTTT. It yields the protein CASSAPGPSIYF.

This clone was observed a few times. V gene TRBV5-1 combines with J gene TRBJ2-5, with a tentative D call TRBD2 (5 bases). Trimming cost V 1 base and J 2 bases, with 15 bases left between them. Germline CDR1 and CDR2: SGHRS and YFSETQ. This CDR3 has 16 residues. In nucleotides, the CDR3 is TGCGCCAGCAGCTTGTTTCGCGGGCATCCTCAAGAGACCCAGTACTTC. Amino acids: CASSLFRGHPQETQYF.

This chain uses TRBV5-6 with TRBJ2-3; D remains ambiguous. Germline-derived CDR1 and CDR2 are SGHDT and YYEEEE. This CDR3 comprises 13 residues. The ends were cut back, 7 bases at V and 1 base at J, with 10 bases in the middle. For the CDR3, the DNA is TGTGCCAGCTGGGCTCCGGGCACAGATACGCAGTATTTT. It is translated as CASWAPGTDTQYF.

This clone was seen a handful of times. The chain employs TRBV7-2 and TRBJ2-5; 9 nucleotides agree with TRBD2. Per the germline V gene, CDR1 is SGHTA and CDR2 is FQGNSA. The CDR3 contains 17 residues. The V and J ends lost 1 base and 5 bases, in that order; junction bases with no gene match: 11. The CDR3 is CASSLVAGGLAGETQYF. The CDR3 DNA reads TGTGCCAGCAGCTTAGTGGCGGGGGGGCTAGCGGGGGAGACCCAGTACTTC.

The chain recombines TRBV6-5 with TRBJ2-1, with 7 bases fitting TRBD1. V lost 5 bases and J lost 7; bases outside the gene matches: 8. The length of the CDR3 is 14 residues. Germline assignment: CDR1 MNHEY and CDR2 SVGAGI. The CDR3 coding sequence is TGTGCCAGCAGTGTCGGCAGGGGGAGAAATGAGCAGTTCTTC. This codes for CASSVGRGRNEQFF.

The chain couples TRBV19 to TRBJ1-2; TRBD1 agrees at 8 bases. Germline V gives CDR1 LNHDA, CDR2 SQIVND (reference sequence). V shed 5 bases, J shed 8 bases, and the junction held 7 bases outside the gene matches. This CDR3 region has 13 residues. The CDR3 loop reads CASSERTGLGYTF. The CDR3 bases are TGTGCCAGTAGTGAACGGACAGGGCTCGGCTACACCTTC.

The gene calls are TRBV2 and TRBJ2-7, with a weak D call TRBD1 (6 bases). The germline CDR1 and CDR2 sequences are SNHLY and FYNNEI. The CDR3 sequence is 12 residues long. V was clipped by 5 bases and J by 7 bases, with 12 bases between them. The CDR3: CASSPGTREQYF. CDR3 DNA sequence: TGTGCCAGCAGTCCCGGGACACGGGAGCAGTACTTC.

This clone was counted a few times. This chain connects TRBV4-2 to TRBJ2-5; D is uncertain. Per the germline V gene, CDR1 is LGHNA and CDR2 is YNFKEQ. The CDR3 sequence is 15 residues long. Trimming took off 1 base at V and 5 bases at J, with 14 bases between the two ends. The CDR3 here is CASSQGAAPQETQYF. CDR3 nucleotide sequence: TGTGCCAGCAGCCAAGGGGCTGCCCCTCAGGAGACCCAGTACTTC.